These T cell receptor beta chains were read from a single sample in a study of long-term antiretroviral therapy in people with HIV. Here immunoSEQ multiplex PCR was the method, and the copy in TCRdb shows in-frame clones only, minus some. The sample records 30,000 to 40,000 clones, about 80% being singletons. The sequenced sample was unsorted PBMCs, obtained 0.4 years before starting antiretroviral therapy. The receptors originated from a man aged 18 to 35 with HIV. Each CDR3 is given with its conserved first and last residue. The D gene is left open where the match is weak. Expanded clones get a size class; other rows say once, few or many, or leave the size out.

abundance	d_gene	v_gene	j_gene	CDR3nt	CDR3aa
.	TRBD1	TRBV30	TRBJ2-7	TGTGCCTGGCAGGGGGCCTACGAGCAGTACTTC	CAWQGAYEQYF
.	.	TRBV2	TRBJ1-1	TGTGCCAGCAGTCCATTCAATGGGGTGGACACTGAAGCTTTCTTT	CASSPFNGVDTEAFF
.	TRBD1	TRBV7-3	TRBJ2-1	TGTGCCAGCAGCGAGGGACAGGGGAATGAGCAGTTCTTC	CASSEGQGNEQFF
.	TRBD2	TRBV27	TRBJ2-1	TGTGCCAGCAGATATCTACTAGCGGCCTACAATGAGCAGTTCTTC	CASRYLLAAYNEQFF
once	.	TRBV6-5	TRBJ2-7	TGTGCCAGCAGTTACTCCTCCGAGCAGTACTTC	CASSYSSEQYF
.	.	TRBV10-3	TRBJ1-5	TGTGCCACCCACCAAGGGGGTGATAGCAATCAGCCCCAGCATTTT	CATHQGGDSNQPQHF
once	.	TRBV27	TRBJ2-7	TGTGCCAGCAGTGGGACCCCCGAATCTCCCCGCGACGTTTACGAGCAGTACTTC	CASSGTPESPRDVYEQYF
.	.	TRBV7-2	TRBJ1-6	TGTGCCAGCAGCTTAAGCGGGGCCGGGTCACCCCTCCACTTT	CASSLSGAGSPLHF
.	.	TRBV28	TRBJ2-7	TGTGCCAGCAGTTCACCGAAGCGGGTCTACGAGCAGTACTTC	CASSSPKRVYEQYF
.	.	TRBV4-2	TRBJ2-5	TGTGCCAGCGGGAAGAAGGAAGAGACCCAGTACTTC	CASGKKEETQYF
.	.	TRBV5-1	TRBJ1-1	TGCGCCAGCAGTTTACAGGAGAACACTGAAGCTTTCTTT	CASSLQENTEAFF
.	.	TRBV10-3	TRBJ1-1	TGTGCCAGCAATCCTGATGGGGGCACTGAAGCTTTCTTT	CASNPDGGTEAFF
.	.	TRBV6-5	TRBJ1-1	TGTGCCAGCAGCCCTCAGGGGCTAAACACTGAAGCTTTCTTT	CASSPQGLNTEAFF
.	.	TRBV27	TRBJ1-1	TGTGCCAGCAGCCGAACCGGGACGGCCATGAACACTGAAGCTTTCTTT	CASSRTGTAMNTEAFF
.	.	TRBV6-4	TRBJ2-2	TGTGCCAGCAGTGACTCTTTAACGACAGGTGACACCGGGGAGCTGTTTTTT	CASSDSLTTGDTGELFF
.	.	TRBV28	TRBJ2-3	TGTGCCAGCAGGGGGTATCCGAGGACAGATACGCAGTATTTT	CASRGYPRTDTQYF
.	.	TRBV5-4	TRBJ2-5	TGTGCCAGCAGCTCTCCCCTAGCGCCTCAAGAGACCCAGTACTTC	CASSSPLAPQETQYF
.	.	TRBV15	TRBJ2-7	TGTGCCACCAGCAGAACGGACTACTCCTACGAGCAGTACTTC	CATSRTDYSYEQYF
once	.	TRBV29-1	TRBJ1-2	TGCAGCGCCGGACCTGACAGAAACTATGGCTACACCTTC	CSAGPDRNYGYTF
.	TRBD1	TRBV25-1	TRBJ1-2	TGTGCCAGCAGCCCGACAGGGATCTTCTATGGCTACACCTTC	CASSPTGIFYGYTF
.	.	TRBV19	TRBJ1-4	TGTGCCAGTAGTATAGAAGTTCGCAGGACAACTAATGAAAAACTGTTTTTT	CASSIEVRRTTNEKLFF
once	.	TRBV29-1	TRBJ2-5	TGCAGCGTTGATGGGCAAAGCAAAGAGACCCAGTACTTC	CSVDGQSKETQYF